The 15 T cell receptor beta chains below all came from one sample that was sequenced in a study of shared T cell receptors in the human thymus (dated by TCRdb to the early 2020s). The method behind the library was the immunoSEQ multiplex PCR assay. The table comes from immuneACCESS by way of TCRdb, which keeps in-frame sequences with V and J called. Part of the clones is missing from these tables; in studies checked, under half for an unresolved V gene and the rest for unknown reasons. A total of more than 550,000 clones appear in this sample, 80% to 90% of them only once. 0.008% to 0.011% of the sample is in the top ten clones. These data also featured in a second study, about human thymus T cells.

The sequenced material came from thymocytes. These receptors were collected from a girl under three years old with a congenital heart defect. Donor details come from another sample of the same person, matched by shared clones.

In its sample, this clone was seen once. V is TRBV4-1 and J is TRBJ2-1, with D possibly TRBD1 on 6 matching bases. CDR1 and CDR2 from the germline V gene are MGHRA and YSYEKL. The CDR3 contains 15 residues. Trimming removed 0 bases at V and 11 bases at J, with 17 bases between. The CDR3 reads CASSQDQGQPVKQFF. The CDR3 bases are TGCGCCAGCAGCCAAGATCAGGGGCAGCCCGTTAAGCAGTTCTTC.

The chain has TRBV18 and TRBJ1-6; weak D call: TRBD1 (6 bases). This CDR3 comprises 14 residues. Germline lookup yields CDR1 KGHSH and CDR2 LQKENI. Trimming pared 2 bases from V and 7 bases from J, leaving 9 bases between. CDR3 loop: CASSPNRENSPLHF. The CDR3 nucleotides are TGTGCCAGCTCACCAAACAGGGAGAATTCACCCCTCCACTTT.

The CDR3 loop reads CASRPRTGRGYTF. CDR3 DNA sequence: TGTGCCAGCAGACCCAGGACAGGGCGAGGCTACACCTTC. The chain couples TRBV21-1 to TRBJ1-2; the D call in the table, TRBD1, was not verified against the DNA. TRBV21-1 is a known pseudogene. The CDR3 sequence is 13 residues long.

The rearrangement joins TRBV6-4 to TRBJ2-2; the match to TRBD1 covers 7 bases. V shed 5 bases and J 5 bases; nucleotides not matched to a gene: 2. CDR3 length: 13 amino acids. Germline loops: CDR1 MRHNA, CDR2 SNTAGT. CDR3 in DNA: TGTGCCAGCAGTAAGACAGGGACCGGGGAGCTGTTTTTT. Its translation: CASSKTGTGELFF.

The gene calls are TRBV7-6 and TRBJ1-1; 10 nucleotides agree with TRBD1. The CDR3 is 16 amino acids. CDR1 and CDR2 (germline): SGHVS, FNYEAQ. V trimming: 5 bases; J trimming: 4 bases; junction bases outside the gene matches: 10. CDR3 sequence (DNA): TGTGCCAGCAGCAACCGGCCGGGACAGGGGCGCACTGAAGCTTTCTTT. Translating gives CASSNRPGQGRTEAFF. The variable domain in full, completed from reference TRBV7-6 and TRBJ1-1, reads GAGVSQSPRYKVTKRGQDVALRCDPISGHVSLYWYRQALGQGPEFLTYFNYEAQQDKSGLPNDRFSAERPEGSISTLTIQRTEQRDSAMYRCASSNRPGQGRTEAFFGQGTRLTVV.

The chain has TRBV5-1 and TRBJ1-2; D gene ambiguous. Trimming left V 6 bases short and J 7 bases short, with 13 bases between. This CDR3 comprises 12 residues. The V gene's germline CDR1 is SGHRS and CDR2 YFSETQ. The chain's CDR3 is CASTEVSGGYTF. Here the CDR3 DNA reads TGCGCCAGCACGGAGGTATCAGGTGGCTACACCTTC.

This clone was recorded only once. The chain employs TRBV7-8 and TRBJ1-2; TRBD1 might be the D (6 bases). V gave up 5 bases and J gave up 0 bases, with 7 bases separating them. There are 13 residues in the CDR3. Germline CDR1 SGHVS, CDR2 FQNEAQ. CDR3: CASSRQANYGYTF. The CDR3 bases are TGTGCCAGCAGCAGACAGGCTAACTATGGCTACACCTTC.

The chain recombines TRBV5-4 with TRBJ1-4; TRBD1 matches at 7 bases. The CDR3 extends over 20 amino acids. Germline V CDR1 and CDR2: SGHNT, YYREEE (reference sequence). Unmatched junction bases numbered 17, after V lost 3 bases and J lost 0 bases. CDR3 sequence (DNA): TGTGCCAGCAGCTCAGGACCGGGACAGTCCCCCACAGCAACTAATGAAAAACTGTTTTTT. Translated: CASSSGPGQSPTATNEKLFF.

The chain is built from TRBV5-4 and TRBJ1-4; 10 bases map to TRBD1. V shed 0 bases and J 2 bases; nucleotides not matched to a gene: 4. The CDR3 has 17 residues. Germline values: CDR1 SGHNT, CDR2 YYREEE (reference sequence). CDR3 region: CASSLGDRGLTNEKLFF. The DNA for the CDR3 is TGTGCCAGCAGCTTGGGTGACAGGGGGCTGACTAATGAAAAACTGTTTTTT.

The rearrangement uses TRBV6-7 and TRBJ2-3; 7 nucleotides agree with TRBD2. TRBV6-7 is flagged as an ORF with uncertain function. Trimming cost V 6 bases and J 5 bases; bases outside gene matches: 14. The CDR3 length is 16 residues. The CDR3 coding sequence is TGTGCCAGCAGACCGAAGCGGGGACCTCGGGGAGATACGCAGTATTTT. Translating gives CASRPKRGPRGDTQYF.

This clone showed up just a few times. CDR3 amino acids: CASSKTQFGDRGNTIYF. In DNA form, the CDR3 reads TGTGCCAGCAGCAAAACCCAGTTTGGGGACAGGGGTAACACCATATATTTT. This chain joins TRBV21-1 and TRBJ1-3; the D segment call TRBD1 is taken from the table without a DNA check. TRBV21-1 corresponds to a pseudogene. The CDR3 sequence is 17 residues long.

This clone was found a few times. The chain recombines TRBV28 with TRBJ2-1, with 7 bases aligning to TRBD1. From germline, CDR1 is MDHEN and CDR2 SYDVKM. This CDR3 has 15 amino acids. V trimming: 6 bases; J trimming: 3 bases; junction bases outside the gene matches: 8. This CDR3 is CASSPYRTGYNEQFF. The DNA of the CDR3 is TGTGCCAGCAGCCCCTACCGGACAGGCTACAATGAGCAGTTCTTC.

The rearrangement joins TRBV5-4 to TRBJ2-7, with 9 bases matching TRBD2. Germline V CDR1 and CDR2: SGHNT, YYREEE (reference sequence). CDR3 length equals 14 residues. The V segment lost 0 bases and the J segment 5 bases; nucleotides outside the gene matches: 3. CDR3 in DNA: TGTGCCAGCAGCTTGGGCGGGGGGGAGAACGAGCAGTACTTC. It encodes CASSLGGGENEQYF.

V usage is TRBV7-2 and J usage is TRBJ2-5, with TRBD2 identical over 10 bases. The CDR3 runs to 16 residues. V lost 5 bases and J lost 1; bases outside the gene matches: 7. Germline V gene sequence: CDR1 SGHTA, CDR2 FQGNSA. As DNA, the CDR3 is TGTGCCAGCAGCGGCCTAGCGGGGGTACCCCAAGAGACCCAGTACTTC. Its translation: CASSGLAGVPQETQYF.

This clone appeared a few times. The V and J genes are TRBV4-3 and TRBJ2-2; perhaps TRBD1 as D (6 bases). The CDR3 has 20 residues. Trimming stripped 1 base from V and 0 bases from J, with 21 bases between. In germline, CDR1 is LGHNA, CDR2 YSLEER. The chain's CDR3 is CASSQVVRTQGPSNTGELFF. CDR3 in DNA: TGCGCCAGCAGCCAAGTTGTAAGAACTCAGGGGCCATCGAACACCGGGGAGCTGTTTTTT.